These 17 T cell receptor beta chains originate from one sample sequenced in a study of identifying expanded T cells in peripheral blood. The method was immunoSEQ multiplex PCR; TCRdb's version includes in-frame clones alone and lacks a portion of them. The sample carries 100,000 or so clones, around 90% recorded once. Sequencing was carried out using blood. The receptors come from a person aged 18 to 75 in good health.

The chain carries TRBV4-3 and TRBJ1-3; a weak D match, TRBD1 (5 bases). V was shortened by 5 bases and J by 0 bases, with 8 bases between the two germline ends. There are 14 residues in the CDR3. Germline-derived CDR1 and CDR2 are LGHNA and YSLEER. The CDR3 nucleotides are TGCGCCAGCAGCGACAGACTCTCTGGAAACACCATATATTTT. Its translation is CASSDRLSGNTIYF.

The rearrangement uses TRBV9 and TRBJ2-2, with 7 positions matching TRBD1. V lost 5 bases to trimming and J lost 8 bases; unmatched junction nucleotides: 15. The CDR3 totals 16 residues. Germline V lookup: CDR1 SGDLS, CDR2 YYNGEE. DNA of the CDR3: TGTGCCAGCAGAGACTTCCCCACAGGGGCGCAGGGGGAGCTGTTTTTT. Amino acid sequence: CASRDFPTGAQGELFF.

V and J are TRBV14 and TRBJ1-3, with TRBD1 identical over 7 bases. The CDR3 is 15 amino acids. Germline V gene sequence: CDR1 SGHDN, CDR2 FVKESK. With 4 bases clipped from V and 2 bases from J, the junction kept 5 bases outside the gene matches. The CDR3 DNA reads TGTGCCAGCAGCCCGAGGACAGGCCCTGGAAACACCATATATTTT. As protein: CASSPRTGPGNTIYF.

This chain connects TRBV19 to TRBJ2-1, with 9 bases lining up with TRBD1. V lost 3 bases and J lost 3; bases outside the gene matches: 9. The germline gives CDR1 LNHDA, CDR2 SQIVND (reference sequence). The CDR3 length is 17 residues. The DNA for the CDR3 is TGTGCCAGTAGTATCCGCTCGCGGGGACAGGGCTACAATGAGCAGTTCTTC. Its translation: CASSIRSRGQGYNEQFF.

This clone was detected only once. The chain links TRBV7-9 to TRBJ2-1, with 7 bases that match TRBD2. The CDR3 spans 13 residues. After removal of 11 bases from V and 8 bases from J, the junction contained 12 bases not matched to a gene. Germline V CDR1 and CDR2: SEHNR, FQNEAQ (reference sequence). The CDR3 region has the DNA TGTGCCTCCCAGGTGCCTAGCGGCGATGAGCAGTTCTTC. It encodes CASQVPSGDEQFF.

The J gene is TRBJ2-7, the V gene TRBV11-2; TRBD2 is a possible D gene (5 bases). Per germline, CDR1 SGHAT and CDR2 FQNNGV. The V end was cut by 5 bases, the J end by 4 bases, with 15 bases between. This CDR3 is built from 14 residues. CDR3 region: CASSLMRVGYEQYF. The CDR3, as DNA: TGTGCCAGCAGCCTCATGAGGGTGGGATACGAGCAGTACTTC. Based on the CDR3 plus reference TRBV11-2 and TRBJ2-7, the full variable domain is EAGVAQSPRYKIIEKRQSVAFWCNPISGHATLYWYQQILGQGPKLLIQFQNNGVVDDSQLPKDRFSAERLKGVDSTLKIQPAKLEDSAVYLCASSLMRVGYEQYFGPGTRLTVT.

J is TRBJ1-2 and V is TRBV7-2; possible D gene TRBD1, 6 bases. The CDR3 has 15 amino acids. V shed 5 bases and J shed 3 bases, with 16 bases lying between them. CDR1 SGHTA and CDR2 FQGNSA come from the germline V gene. CDR3 nucleotides: TGTGCCAGCAGCCCCCGGACAGAGAACTACTATGGCTACACCTTC. It encodes CASSPRTENYYGYTF.

This clone has a single count. The chain is built from TRBV10-3 and TRBJ1-6; D gene uncertain. Germline lookup yields CDR1 ENHRY and CDR2 SYGVKD. CDR3 length: 14 amino acids. Trimming removed 0 bases at V and 9 bases at J, with 9 bases between. CDR3 sequence reads: CAISESTFGSPLHF. As DNA, the CDR3 is TGTGCCATCAGTGAGTCGACGTTTGGTTCACCCCTCCACTTT.

The chain uses TRBV7-9 and TRBJ1-5; the D is unclear. The V end was cut by 1 base, the J end by 6 bases, with 4 bases between. Germline V gene lookup returns CDR1 SEHNR and CDR2 FQNEAQ (reference sequence). The CDR3 has 12 residues. In DNA form, the CDR3 reads TGTGCCAGCAGCTTAGAGTTTCAGCCCCAGCATTTT. Translation: CASSLEFQPQHF.

This chain connects TRBV19 to TRBJ1-2, with D perhaps TRBD1 (6 bases). The CDR3 loop spans 21 amino acids. The germline V and J ends were trimmed by 6 bases and 4 bases, with 36 bases remaining between them. Germline-derived CDR1 and CDR2 are LNHDA and SQIVND (reference sequence). DNA for the CDR3: TGTGCCAGTAGCTCCCCCCAATTTGACAGGCGAACCAGGATTGGGGGCTATGGCTACACCTTC. Protein: CASSSPQFDRRTRIGGYGYTF.

The V and J genes are TRBV5-1 and TRBJ2-1; D call uncertain. With 0 bases removed from V and 0 bases from J, the gap between germline ends came to 7 bases. The germline gives CDR1 SGHRS, CDR2 YFSETQ. CDR3 length equals 15 residues. The CDR3 sequence is CASSLDRLSYNEQFF. The CDR3 DNA reads TGCGCCAGCAGCTTGGACCGCCTCTCCTACAATGAGCAGTTCTTC.

This sequence joins TRBV28 and TRBJ1-5, with D perhaps TRBD1 (6 bases). This CDR3 has 14 amino acids. V lost 1 base and J lost 6, with 10 bases in between. Germline assignment: CDR1 MDHEN and CDR2 SYDVKM. The CDR3 sequence: CASSLYRVGQPQHF. Written as DNA, the CDR3 is TGTGCCAGCAGTTTATACAGGGTGGGTCAGCCCCAGCATTTT.

This chain connects TRBV19 to TRBJ2-3; TRBD2 agrees at 7 bases. The CDR3 has 16 amino acids. Germline V gene lookup returns CDR1 LNHDA and CDR2 SQIVND (reference sequence). V shed 0 bases and J 6 bases; nucleotides not matched to a gene: 9. The CDR3 DNA reads TGTGCCAGTAGTATAGACCAAGCGGGGCCCGGGGATACGCAGTATTTT. It encodes CASSIDQAGPGDTQYF.

The genes are TRBV28 and TRBJ2-4, with unresolved D. Trimming removed 3 bases from V and 4 bases from J, with 4 bases in between. CDR3 length: 12 residues. The V gene's germline CDR1 is MDHEN and CDR2 SYDVKM. This CDR3 is CASSFQKNIQYF. The CDR3 coding sequence is TGTGCCAGCAGTTTTCAGAAAAACATTCAGTACTTC.

The V and J genes are TRBV19 and TRBJ2-2, with a weak D call TRBD2 (5 bases). Germline loops: CDR1 LNHDA, CDR2 SQIVND (reference sequence). The CDR3 extends over 18 amino acids. V dropped 6 bases and J dropped 2 bases, with 22 bases sitting between them. The DNA for the CDR3 is TGTGCCAGTAGACCTAAAACCGGACGGAGGACCAACACCGGGGAGCTGTTTTTT. Its translation: CASRPKTGRRTNTGELFF.

CDR3 protein: CASSQGATQYF. Written as DNA, the CDR3 is TGTGCCAGCAGCCAAGGCGCCACCCAGTACTTC. This rearrangement joins TRBV14 to TRBJ2-5; no definite D call. From germline, CDR1 is SGHDN and CDR2 FVKESK. The V and J ends lost 1 base and 8 bases respectively, with 5 bases between them. The CDR3 consists of 11 residues.

This clone has a single count. The gene calls are TRBV5-1 and TRBJ2-1; TRBD2 aligns across 16 bases. Germline lookup yields CDR1 SGHRS and CDR2 YFSETQ. This CDR3 is built from 18 residues. V lost 0 bases, J lost 13 bases, and 13 bases stayed unmatched. CDR3 sequence: CASSLASMGTSGGAVQFF. The CDR3 DNA follows: TGCGCCAGCAGCTTGGCCAGTATGGGGACTAGCGGGGGGGCGGTTCAGTTCTTC.